This record concerns one T cell receptor (beta chain) sequence. This entry comes from a study of T cell changes during pregnancy in multiple sclerosis. Libraries were prepared by immunoSEQ multiplex PCR; TCRdb keeps only in-frame clonotypes and omits some of them. This table has about 100,000 clones, almost 95% appearing once. The V and J ends lost 2 bases and 14 bases, in that order; junction bases with no gene match: 11. Germline CDR1 is KGHSH and CDR2 is LQKENI. The CDR3 totals 15 residues. The sequenced sample was peripheral blood, obtained before pregnancy. This clonotype originated in a female donor with multiple sclerosis, enrolled in a pregnancy study. The rearrangement joins TRBV18 to TRBJ2-5, with TRBD2 matching over 13 bases. The CDR3 sequence: CASSPARTSGRVEYF. For the CDR3, the DNA is TGTGCCAGCTCACCAGCAAGGACTAGCGGGAGAGTGGAATACTTC.